Below are 25 T cell receptor beta chains sequenced from a single sample in a study of neoadjuvant anti-PD-1 for oral cavity cancer. Sequencing used immunoSEQ multiplex PCR; TCRdb keeps in-frame clones, though not all of them. The sample has over 10,000 clones, 50% to 75% seen once. Sample: PBMCs, taken before nivolumab (anti-PD-1) treatment. All receptors derive from a person between 35 and 79 years old with oral cavity squamous cell carcinoma.

The gene calls are TRBV2 and TRBJ1-5; 9 bases fit TRBD1. V lost 6 bases, J lost 6 bases, and 9 bases stayed unmatched. CDR1 is SNHLY and CDR2 is FYNNEI in the germline V gene. The CDR3 length is 15 residues. The CDR3 loop is CASRGGQGVSQPQHF. CDR3 DNA: TGTGCCAGCAGGGGGGGACAGGGAGTGAGTCAGCCCCAGCATTTT.

This clone was recorded a few times. The V call is TRBV11-3, the J call TRBJ1-6, with 8 bases matching TRBD1. Trimming cost V 5 bases and J 10 bases; bases outside gene matches: 7. Germline CDR1 and CDR2: SGHNT and YENEEA. The CDR3 length is 14 residues. This CDR3 reads CASSLRGLESPLHF. The CDR3 coding sequence is TGTGCCAGCAGCCTCAGGGGGCTGGAATCACCCCTCCACTTT.

This clone has just a few counts. The chain joins TRBV4-1 to TRBJ2-7; 12 nucleotides agree with TRBD1. Germline V gene data show CDR1 as MGHRA and CDR2 as YSYEKL. The J segment lost 7 bases and the V segment lost 3 bases, leaving 13 bases of the junction unmatched. The CDR3 has 17 residues. CDR3 protein: CASSHPPGQGARVEQYF. The DNA for the CDR3 is TGCGCCAGCAGCCATCCACCGGGACAGGGGGCGAGAGTGGAGCAGTACTTC.

The V and J genes are TRBV5-6 and TRBJ2-7; D is undetermined. Germline V lookup: CDR1 SGHDT, CDR2 YYEEEE. This CDR3 comprises 13 residues. V lost 3 bases, J lost 6 bases, and 13 bases lay in between. The CDR3 coding sequence is TGTGCCAGCAGCTCATTGATGAAGGCCGAGCAGTACTTC. It encodes CASSSLMKAEQYF.

V gene TRBV27 combines with J gene TRBJ1-2, with 10 bases matching TRBD1. Trimming at V came to 5 bases and at J to 8 bases, leaving 8 bases not matched to a gene. CDR1 is MNHEY, CDR2 SMNVEV, per germline (reference sequence). The CDR3 contains 14 residues. CDR3 residues: CASSNDRGLGGYTF. CDR3 DNA sequence: TGTGCCAGCAGTAACGACAGGGGGCTGGGGGGCTACACCTTC.

The genes are TRBV14 and TRBJ2-5, with 10 bases lining up with TRBD1. CDR1 and CDR2 from the germline V gene are SGHDN and FVKESK. There are 16 residues in the CDR3. The trim removed 3 bases at V and 1 base at J, leaving 5 bases unmatched. The CDR3 DNA sequence: TGTGCCAGCAGCCAGGGGACAGGGGCATTCCAAGAGACCCAGTACTTC. This sequence encodes CASSQGTGAFQETQYF.

This clone was detected a few times. The rearrangement links TRBV6-1 to TRBJ1-2; D may be TRBD1 (6 bases). Germline V gene data show CDR1 as MNHNS and CDR2 as SASEGT. V dropped 6 bases and J dropped 2 bases, with 10 bases sitting between them. There are 13 residues in the CDR3. This CDR3 reads CASSHGQNYGYTF. CDR3 coding DNA: TGTGCCAGCAGCCATGGACAGAACTATGGCTACACCTTC.

The chain recombines TRBV11-2 with TRBJ2-5, with 13 bases that match TRBD2. V dropped 0 bases and J dropped 5; count of bases not matched to a gene: 12. The CDR3 runs to 19 residues. Per the germline V gene, CDR1 is SGHAT and CDR2 is FQNNGV. The CDR3 region is CASSLEGTSGASRGETQYF. CDR3 DNA: TGTGCCAGCAGCTTAGAGGGGACTAGCGGGGCCTCTCGGGGGGAGACCCAGTACTTC.

CDR3 loop: CASSFHPRGGGMNTEAFF. The CDR3 nucleotides read TGTGCCAGCAGTTTCCACCCCCGCGGGGGCGGAATGAACACTGAAGCTTTCTTT. V gene TRBV27 combines with J gene TRBJ1-1; D is perhaps TRBD1 (6 bases). V shed 3 bases and J shed 0 bases, with 20 bases lying between them. CDR1 is MNHEY, CDR2 SMNVEV, per germline (reference sequence). The CDR3 is 18 amino acids.

The chain carries TRBV11-2 and TRBJ1-5; TRBD1 matches 8 bases. CDR3 length: 15 residues. Germline loops: CDR1 SGHAT, CDR2 FQNNGV. V lost 5 bases and J lost 5; bases outside the gene matches: 8. The CDR3 sequence is CASSPQGARDQPQHF. CDR3 DNA sequence: TGTGCCAGCAGCCCTCAGGGGGCCCGCGATCAGCCCCAGCATTTT.

This rearrangement joins TRBV30 to TRBJ1-2; D call uncertain. V gave up 0 bases and J gave up 2 bases, with 10 bases separating them. CDR1 is GTSNPN and CDR2 is SVGIG in the germline V gene (reference sequence). CDR3 size: 14 residues. In nucleotides, the CDR3 is TGTGCCTGGAGTGTACGGCGGGTAAACTATGGCTACACCTTC. This sequence encodes CAWSVRRVNYGYTF.

This chain links TRBV5-6 with TRBJ1-1, with a tentative D call TRBD1 (5 bases). The CDR3 has 13 residues. Trimming stripped 4 bases from V and 4 bases from J, with 11 bases between. The V gene's germline CDR1 is SGHDT and CDR2 YYEEEE. This CDR3 reads CASSPDSSTEAFF. The CDR3 DNA follows: TGTGCCAGCAGCCCAGACAGTTCCACTGAAGCTTTCTTT.

The chain carries TRBV9 and TRBJ1-4, with 8 bases lining up with TRBD1. J lost 7 bases, V lost 3 bases, and 8 bases had no gene match. The germline gives CDR1 SGDLS, CDR2 YYNGEE. The CDR3 loop spans 15 amino acids. The CDR3 spells CASSAQQGGGEKLFF. The CDR3 nucleotides are TGTGCCAGCAGCGCCCAACAGGGGGGTGGTGAAAAACTGTTTTTT.

The chain uses TRBV5-5 and TRBJ1-1; 7 bases match TRBD1. The CDR3 has 13 residues. With V trimmed by 1 base and J by 10 bases, 7 bases remained unmatched. Germline V gene lookup returns CDR1 SGHKS and CDR2 YYEKEE (reference sequence). CDR3 amino acids: CASSLQRGQSAFF. CDR3 nucleotide sequence: TGTGCCAGCAGCTTGCAACGGGGACAGTCAGCTTTCTTT.

The table lists this clone with a few counts. The rearrangement links TRBV20-1 to TRBJ1-2, with D possibly matching TRBD1 (5 bases). The germline gives CDR1 DFQATT, CDR2 SNEGSKA (reference sequence). The CDR3 runs to 11 residues. With 5 bases removed from V and 14 bases from J, the gap between germline ends came to 18 bases. The CDR3 protein is CSAPRPEGRTF. CDR3 DNA sequence: TGCAGTGCTCCCAGGCCAGAGGGGAGGACCTTC.

The rearrangement joins TRBV19 to TRBJ1-6; D might be TRBD1 (5 bases). Germline V gives CDR1 LNHDA, CDR2 SQIVND (reference sequence). This CDR3 spans 16 amino acids. Trimming cost V 6 bases and J 3 bases, with 15 bases left between them. CDR3 sequence: CASRLGGRFYNSPLHF. DNA for the CDR3: TGTGCCAGTAGGTTGGGGGGAAGGTTCTATAATTCACCCCTCCACTTT.

The rearrangement links TRBV6-6 to TRBJ1-1; D is possibly TRBD1 (5 bases). There are 10 residues in the CDR3. The V and J ends lost 10 bases and 8 bases respectively, with 11 bases between them. Germline V lookup: CDR1 MNHNY, CDR2 SVGAGI (reference sequence). In DNA form, the CDR3 reads TGTGCCACACAGGAATACGAAGCTTTCTTT. This translates into CATQEYEAFF.

In the case of this clone: One end of the junction varies from germline; a read error may be responsible. The rearrangement joins TRBV28 to TRBJ1-2; D remains unclear. Germline CDR1 MDHEN, CDR2 SYDVKM. CDR3 length: 14 amino acids. The DNA for the CDR3 is TGTGCCACCAGTAATTGGGGTGAGAACTATGGCTACACCTTC. Translated: CATSNWGENYGYTF.

This rearrangement joins TRBV6-1 to TRBJ1-1; maybe TRBD1 (6 bases). This CDR3 has 15 residues. The V end was cut by 2 bases, the J end by 4 bases, with 14 bases between. Germline V lookup: CDR1 MNHNS, CDR2 SASEGT. The CDR3 DNA sequence: TGTGCCAGCAGTGAAAAAAGGGGGATCTCCACTGAAGCTTTCTTT. Its translation: CASSEKRGISTEAFF.

The sample holds a few counts of this clone. The chain recombines TRBV5-1 with TRBJ2-2; no firm D call. This CDR3 has 16 amino acids. Per germline, CDR1 SGHRS and CDR2 YFSETQ. V gave up 2 bases and J gave up 4 bases, with 15 bases separating them. The CDR3 reads CASSLPGPSGTGELFF. The DNA for the CDR3 is TGCGCCAGCAGCTTACCCGGGCCATCGGGCACCGGGGAGCTGTTTTTT.

This rearrangement joins TRBV7-2 to TRBJ1-5; 7 nucleotides align to TRBD1. The CDR3 is 19 amino acids. Germline CDR1 and CDR2: SGHTA and FQGNSA. The J segment lost 3 bases and the V segment lost 2 bases, leaving 16 bases of the junction unmatched. The CDR3 reads CASSLRPRAGGLFNQPQHF. The CDR3 DNA reads TGTGCCAGCAGCTTACGGCCTCGGGCAGGGGGTCTCTTCAATCAGCCCCAGCATTTT.

This clone was counted a few times. The chain recombines TRBV6-5 with TRBJ1-2; D gene uncertain. The CDR3 totals 13 residues. The germline V and J ends were trimmed by 7 bases and 4 bases, with 13 bases remaining between them. Germline V gene data show CDR1 as MNHEY and CDR2 as SVGAGI. The CDR3 reads CASTNPGSYGYTF. DNA of the CDR3: TGTGCCAGCACCAACCCTGGCAGCTATGGCTACACCTTC.

The rearrangement links TRBV6-6 to TRBJ2-3; D not certain. Germline V CDR1 and CDR2: MNHNY, SVGAGI (reference sequence). This CDR3 is 13 amino acids long. V was trimmed by 1 base and J by 4 bases, leaving 6 bases between them. The CDR3 protein is CASSYYRADTQYF. The CDR3 nucleotides are TGTGCCAGCAGTTACTATCGCGCAGATACGCAGTATTTT.

The chain recombines TRBV6-5 with TRBJ1-6, with 7 bases matching TRBD1. This CDR3 comprises 15 residues. With 0 bases clipped from V and 7 bases from J, the junction kept 3 bases outside the gene matches. CDR1 and CDR2 from the germline V gene are MNHEY and SVGAGI. Written as DNA, the CDR3 is TGTGCCAGCAGTTACTCGCGACAGGGAAATTCACCCCTCCACTTT. This gives the protein CASSYSRQGNSPLHF.

The rearrangement joins TRBV18 to TRBJ2-6; D ambiguous. V shed 3 bases and J shed 0 bases, with 12 bases lying between them. The CDR3 is 17 amino acids. Germline lookup yields CDR1 KGHSH and CDR2 LQKENI. Written as DNA, the CDR3 is TGTGCCAGCTCACCCATGGACCCCCACTCTGGGGCCAACGTCCTGACTTTC. Protein sequence: CASSPMDPHSGANVLTF.